The 17 T cell receptor beta chains below all came from one sample that was sequenced in a study of memory CD4+ T cells and cytomegalovirus serostatus. The sort gate was single viable CD3+CD4+CD8-CD45RO+ cells for memory CD4+ T cells. The data were produced by immunoSEQ multiplex PCR, yet TCRdb's version contains in-frame clones alone and is incomplete. Of about 57,000 clones listed, roughly 80% are singletons. Sequencing was carried out using memory CD4+ T cells from blood. The source of these receptors is an adult in good health and CMV-seronegative.

The chain joins TRBV2 to TRBJ1-1; D is unresolved. This CDR3 is built from 13 residues. Looked up from germline, CDR1 is SNHLY and CDR2 is FYNNEI. V was cut by 4 bases and J by 5 bases, with 11 bases left in between. CDR3 region: CASSGSGVTEAFF. The CDR3 nucleotides are TGTGCCAGCAGTGGTAGCGGGGTAACTGAAGCTTTCTTT.

This chain links TRBV14 with TRBJ2-7; D gene uncertain. V gave up 4 bases and J gave up 1 base, with 8 bases separating them. Germline CDR1 and CDR2: SGHDN and FVKESK. The length of the CDR3 is 13 residues. CDR3 loop: CASSLQLSYEQYF. CDR3 in DNA: TGTGCCAGCAGCCTACAGCTTTCCTACGAGCAGTACTTC.

V gene TRBV18 combines with J gene TRBJ1-3; D unclear. The germline V gene encodes CDR1 KGHSH and CDR2 LQKENI. The V and J ends lost 2 bases and 4 bases respectively, with 9 bases between them. This CDR3 contains 14 residues. The CDR3 here is CASSPDPGGNTIYF. In DNA, the CDR3 is TGTGCCAGCTCACCAGACCCCGGGGGAAACACCATATATTTT.

The rearrangement uses TRBV19 and TRBJ2-1, with 9 bases fitting TRBD2. The trim removed 3 bases at V and 8 bases at J, leaving 8 bases unmatched. Germline CDR1 is LNHDA and CDR2 is SQIVND (reference sequence). CDR3 size: 15 residues. CDR3 in amino acids: CASSIYAGGPYEQFF. In DNA form, the CDR3 reads TGTGCCAGTAGTATCTATGCGGGAGGGCCGTATGAGCAGTTCTTC.

The genes are TRBV7-8 and TRBJ1-3; the D is unclear. The V gene lost 3 bases and the J gene lost 5 bases, with 5 bases spanning the gap. Germline CDR1 SGHVS, CDR2 FQNEAQ. This CDR3 has 12 amino acids. As DNA, the CDR3 is TGTGCCAGCAGCTTCGAAAGAAACACCATATATTTT. It is translated as CASSFERNTIYF.

J is TRBJ1-2 and V is TRBV30; 7 nucleotides agree with TRBD1. Germline V gene sequence: CDR1 GTSNPN, CDR2 SVGIG (reference sequence). V dropped 1 base and J dropped 4; count of bases not matched to a gene: 6. The CDR3 length is 14 residues. DNA for the CDR3: TGTGCCTGGAGTGCGAGGGGGCTAGGCTATGGCTACACCTTC. Translated, it gives CAWSARGLGYGYTF.

The rearrangement links TRBV6-1 to TRBJ2-7; a possible D gene is TRBD2 (6 bases). The germline gives CDR1 MNHNS, CDR2 SASEGT. Trimming left V 5 bases short and J 1 base short, with 12 bases between. The CDR3 covers 14 residues. CDR3: CASSRDWKSYEQYF. In DNA form, the CDR3 reads TGTGCCAGCAGTAGGGACTGGAAATCCTACGAGCAGTACTTC.

The CDR3 protein is CASSAQGNNEQFF. The CDR3 DNA is TGCGCCAGCTCCGCACAGGGGAACAATGAGCAGTTCTTC. This rearrangement joins TRBV10-2 to TRBJ2-1, with TRBD1 matching 7 bases. The junction had 6 bases not matched to a gene; V was cut back by 8 bases and J by 5 bases. CDR3 length equals 13 residues. CDR1 is WSHSY and CDR2 is SAAADI in the germline V gene.

This clone turned up a few times. The rearrangement links TRBV2 to TRBJ2-7; 14 bases agree with TRBD2. The CDR3 is 16 residues long. The germline CDR1 and CDR2 sequences are SNHLY and FYNNEI. Trimming took 6 bases from V and 3 from J; bases not matched to a gene: 7. The CDR3 DNA sequence: TGTGCCAGCAGGACTAGCGGGGGGGCGGCCAACTACGAGCAGTACTTC. Encoded protein: CASRTSGGAANYEQYF.

The rearrangement joins TRBV28 to TRBJ2-5; 7 bases are a match to TRBD1. J gave up 3 bases and V 6 bases, and 7 bases lay outside the gene matches. Germline V gene sequence: CDR1 MDHEN, CDR2 SYDVKM. The CDR3 is made up of 14 amino acids. CDR3 coding DNA: TGTGCCAGCAGCAACGCGGACAGGAAAGAGACCCAGTACTTC. Amino acids: CASSNADRKETQYF.

The gene calls are TRBV5-1 and TRBJ2-1; D unresolved. V lost 2 bases and J lost 4, with 13 bases in between. CDR1 is SGHRS, CDR2 YFSETQ, per germline. CDR3 length: 15 amino acids. As DNA, the CDR3 is TGCGCCAGCAGCTTAGCCGGGCCTCCTTACAATGAGCAGTTCTTC. It encodes CASSLAGPPYNEQFF.

The J gene is TRBJ1-5, the V gene TRBV6-6; weak D call: TRBD1 (5 bases). CDR1 is MNHNY and CDR2 is SVGAGI in the germline V gene (reference sequence). V lost 5 bases and J lost 7, with 18 bases in between. This CDR3 region has 15 residues. The CDR3 DNA is TGTGCCAGCAGTAGATATCAGGGATCCGTCCAGCCCCAGCATTTT. Translating it yields CASSRYQGSVQPQHF.

The chain joins TRBV5-1 to TRBJ1-2; possible D gene TRBD1, 6 bases. From germline, CDR1 is SGHRS and CDR2 YFSETQ. The ends were cut back, 4 bases at V and 7 bases at J, with 17 bases in the middle. CDR3 length equals 14 residues. The DNA for the CDR3 is TGCGCCAGCAGCGGTGGGGGCGCTGAATCTGGCTACACCTTC. It codes for CASSGGGAESGYTF.

This chain connects TRBV5-1 to TRBJ1-3, with D possibly matching TRBD1 (5 bases). V shed 4 bases and J shed 4 bases, with 12 bases lying between them. The CDR3 runs 14 residues. Germline assignment: CDR1 SGHRS and CDR2 YFSETQ. In nucleotides, the CDR3 is TGCGCCAGCAGCCCCGGGACGGACGGAAACACCATATATTTT. Its translation is CASSPGTDGNTIYF.

The table lists this clone with a few counts. The V gene is TRBV7-3, the J gene TRBJ2-2; a weak D match, TRBD2 (6 bases). V lost 1 base to trimming and J lost 1 base, with 13 bases between them. CDR3 length: 17 residues. Germline V CDR1 and CDR2: SGHTA, FQGTGA. Here the CDR3 reads CASSLIPGLKNTGELFF. The DNA for the CDR3 is TGTGCCAGCAGCTTAATCCCCGGACTAAAGAACACCGGGGAGCTGTTTTTT.

The chain links TRBV2 to TRBJ2-7; D ambiguous. The germline CDR1 and CDR2 sequences are SNHLY and FYNNEI. V lost 2 bases and J lost 5, with 7 bases in between. The CDR3 is made up of 12 amino acids. CDR3 in amino acids: CASSETANEQYF. Written as DNA, the CDR3 is TGTGCCAGCAGTGAAACGGCAAACGAGCAGTACTTC.

The rearrangement links TRBV5-6 to TRBJ2-7; 8 bases map to TRBD1. In germline, CDR1 is SGHDT, CDR2 YYEEEE. This CDR3 has 14 residues. V lost 4 bases, J lost 2 bases, and 5 bases stayed unmatched. CDR3 bases: TGTGCCAGCAGCCCGGGACAGGAGACCTACGAGCAGTACTTC. It yields the protein CASSPGQETYEQYF.